This entry describes one TCR beta chain. Its cognate antigen is unknown. This entry belongs to a study of cytomegalovirus exposure and HLA in healthy donors. Sequencing used immunoSEQ multiplex PCR; TCRdb keeps in-frame clones, though not all of them. The sample has 300,000 to 400,000 clones, roughly 85% seen once. Findings and limits, study-wide: High sensitivity and specificity were reportedly achieved when the classifier diagnosed cytomegalovirus status.

This clonotype originated in a woman under 30 in good health and CMV-seronegative. The sample consisted of PBMCs.

The CDR3 bases are TGTGCCAGCAGTTTAAGGGGGAGAGGCTATGAGCAGTTCTTC. Amino acid sequence: CASSLRGRGYEQFF. The J gene is TRBJ2-1, the V gene TRBV27; perhaps TRBD1 as D (6 bases). V was pared by 2 bases and J by 8 bases, with 13 bases between. The CDR3 sequence is 14 residues long. Germline CDR1 MNHEY, CDR2 SMNVEV (reference sequence).